Below, one T cell receptor beta chain is given with its context. This entry belongs to a study of blood T cell repertoires in COVID-19. Looking at the study overall: Samples taken during acute and convalescent COVID-19 were collected in the United States, Italy and Spain. T cells, B-cell-depleted T cells, or PBMCs provided the cDNA or gDNA that served as material.

Per the authors' pipeline: Quantification of nucleated cells was approximated via reference gene primer amplification. Assay: immunoSEQ multiplex PCR; the TCRdb copy retains only in-frame clones and omits some. V and J calls and clone size are given by that table; D and trimming were obtained from the DNA. There are around 340,000 clones in the sample; 75% to 90% occur only once, and about 7.6% lies in the top ten. In germline, CDR1 is SGHTA, CDR2 FQGTGA. V dropped 4 bases and J dropped 1 base, with 10 bases sitting between them. The CDR3 totals 14 residues. Seattle patients were enrolled while actively infected and followed longitudinally.

The receptor was derived from a woman aged 60 to 75 with COVID-19, enrolled during active disease. This chain connects TRBV7-3 to TRBJ1-1; D perhaps matches TRBD1 (6 bases). Sequencing used peripheral blood. The chain's CDR3 is CASSSSGQNTEAFF. CDR3 coding DNA: TGTGCCAGCAGCTCCTCGGGACAGAACACTGAAGCTTTCTTT.